A single sample gave rise to the 8 T cell receptor beta chains below, sequenced in a study of technical replicates of blood from a few donors. Profiling relied on immunoSEQ multiplex PCR, and the TCRdb table lists in-frame clones only, not all of them. The table lists around 71,000 clones, around 90% of them singletons. The sequenced sample consisted of T cells isolated from PBMCs. The receptors were sampled from a human donor in good health.

The V gene is TRBV15, the J gene TRBJ2-1; 10 bases agree with TRBD2. V gave up 1 base and J gave up 13 bases; unmatched junction bases: 13. The CDR3 contains 16 residues. Germline assignment: CDR1 LNHNV and CDR2 YYDKDF (reference sequence). CDR3 in DNA: TGTGCCACCAGCAGAGTTTACCTTCTAGCGGGAGAACTACAGTTCTTC. This codes for CATSRVYLLAGELQFF.

This sequence joins TRBV30 and TRBJ2-6; TRBD1 matches 11 bases. Germline V gene lookup returns CDR1 GTSNPN and CDR2 SVGIG (reference sequence). Losses at the gene ends were 5 bases for V and 4 bases for J; bases not matched to a gene: 1. The CDR3 totals 14 residues. The DNA of the CDR3 is TGTGCCTGGGGACAGGGGGCCGGGGCCAACGTCCTGACTTTC. This encodes CAWGQGAGANVLTF.

The rearrangement joins TRBV28 to TRBJ2-6, with D possibly being TRBD1 (5 bases). The V end was cut by 6 bases, the J end by 0 bases, with 15 bases between. The CDR3 contains 17 residues. The germline V gene has CDR1 MDHEN and CDR2 SYDVKM. This CDR3 reads CASSALTGVSGANVLTF. The CDR3 DNA follows: TGTGCCAGCAGCGCCCTAACAGGAGTCTCTGGGGCCAACGTCCTGACTTTC.

V and J are TRBV18 and TRBJ2-3; 10 nucleotides line up with TRBD1. V shed 5 bases, J shed 5 bases, and the junction held 4 bases outside the gene matches. The V gene's germline CDR1 is KGHSH and CDR2 LQKENI. This CDR3 region has 14 residues. The CDR3 spells CASSTGTGVDTQYF. The CDR3 DNA is TGTGCCAGCTCAACCGGGACAGGGGTAGATACGCAGTATTTT.

V gene TRBV7-8 combines with J gene TRBJ1-5; 10 bases agree with TRBD1. Germline trimming cut 0 bases from V and 2 bases from J; bases unmatched to any gene: 1. Germline lookup yields CDR1 SGHVS and CDR2 FQNEAQ. The CDR3 loop spans 16 amino acids. The CDR3 reads CASSLAGTGGNQPQHF. DNA of the CDR3: TGTGCCAGCAGCTTAGCCGGGACAGGGGGCAATCAGCCCCAGCATTTT.

The V gene is TRBV7-9, the J gene TRBJ1-2, with 7 bases identical to TRBD1. In germline, CDR1 is SEHNR, CDR2 FQNEAQ (reference sequence). Trimming cost V 0 bases and J 3 bases; bases outside gene matches: 7. CDR3 length equals 16 residues. The CDR3 DNA reads TGTGCCAGCAGCTTAGCGCCCGAGGGGGCGGACTATGGCTACACCTTC. Protein: CASSLAPEGADYGYTF.

The chain uses TRBV5-8 and TRBJ2-7; 8 bases map to TRBD2. Germline lookup yields CDR1 SGHTS and CDR2 YDEGEE. The CDR3 runs to 13 residues. J lost 4 bases, V lost 5 bases, and 5 bases had no gene match. CDR3 sequence: CASRSGRGYEQYF. Here the CDR3 DNA reads TGTGCCAGCAGGAGCGGGAGAGGATACGAGCAGTACTTC.

Only one count was recorded for this clone. The chain employs TRBV7-3 and TRBJ1-2, with D possibly TRBD1 on 5 matching bases. This CDR3 contains 13 residues. Germline CDR1 and CDR2: SGHTA and FQGTGA. V lost 6 bases and J lost 3, with 11 bases in between. CDR3: CASSPDSHYGYTF. The CDR3 nucleotides are TGTGCCAGCAGTCCCGACAGCCACTATGGCTACACCTTC.